These 11 T cell receptor beta chains were sequenced from one sample in a study of blood T cell repertoires in COVID-19. Libraries were prepared by immunoSEQ multiplex PCR; TCRdb keeps only in-frame clonotypes and omits some of them. The sample includes 200,000 or so clones, roughly four fifths of them seen just once. Sequenced: peripheral blood. The receptors here all came from a man under 40 with active or convalescent COVID-19.

This chain joins TRBV23-1 and TRBJ2-7, with D possibly TRBD2 on 6 matching bases. TRBV23-1 is noted as an ORF with a role that remains uncertain. CDR3 size: 18 residues. V lost 8 bases and J lost 0, with 26 bases in between. DNA for the CDR3: TGCGCCAGCGTTCCCCCCGACCCTTTAGCGGTAAGCTCCTACGAGCAGTACTTC. Translation: CASVPPDPLAVSSYEQYF.

This chain joins TRBV12-3 or TRBV12-4 and TRBJ2-2; D unresolved. This CDR3 has 13 amino acids. Trimming removed 10 bases at V and 3 bases at J, with 12 bases between. The DNA for the CDR3 is TGTGCCACCCGCCTTCGAGACACCGGGGAGCTGTTTTTT. Translated: CATRLRDTGELFF.

The V and J genes are TRBV3-1 (or the pseudogene TRBV3-2) and TRBJ2-1; D is unclear. CDR3 length: 12 residues. V was trimmed by 0 bases and J by 7 bases, leaving 4 bases between them. Germline V lookup: CDR1 LGHDT, CDR2 YNNKEL (reference sequence). This chain's CDR3 is CASSQERNEQFF. The CDR3 coding sequence is TGTGCCAGCAGCCAAGAGCGAAATGAGCAGTTCTTC.

The V call is TRBV7-2, the J call TRBJ2-2; a possible D gene is TRBD2 (5 bases). Germline V lookup: CDR1 SGHTA, CDR2 FQGNSA. The CDR3 has 15 amino acids. V lost 2 bases to trimming and J lost 0 bases, with 7 bases between them. The CDR3 bases are TGTGCCAGCAGCTTAACGGGGACGAACACCGGGGAGCTGTTTTTT. It encodes CASSLTGTNTGELFF.

This rearrangement joins TRBV6-6 to TRBJ2-3; a possible D gene is TRBD2 (5 bases). CDR3 length equals 14 residues. Germline lookup yields CDR1 MNHNY and CDR2 SVGAGI (reference sequence). V lost 5 bases to trimming and J lost 0 bases, with 9 bases between them. The CDR3, as DNA: TGTGCCAGCAGTCCGACTACTAGCACAGATACGCAGTATTTT. Amino acid sequence: CASSPTTSTDTQYF.

This clone was counted a single time. J is TRBJ2-7 and V is TRBV28, with D unclear. This CDR3 region has 14 residues. The V gene's germline CDR1 is MDHEN and CDR2 SYDVKM. Trimming cost V 5 bases and J 7 bases, with 18 bases left between them. The CDR3 is CASSPATGYEEQYV. CDR3 bases: TGTGCCAGCAGTCCAGCGACCGGGTACGAAGAGCAGTACGTC.

This chain uses TRBV9 with TRBJ1-2; D is ambiguous. CDR1 and CDR2 from the germline V gene are SGDLS and YYNGEE. The V gene lost 3 bases and the J gene lost 4 bases, with 13 bases spanning the gap. The CDR3 is 14 residues long. CDR3 residues: CASSGTGEGYGYTF. The CDR3 DNA reads as TGTGCCAGCAGCGGAACCGGGGAAGGCTATGGCTACACCTTC.

The chain has TRBV28 and TRBJ1-2; 10 nucleotides agree with TRBD1. This CDR3 is built from 15 residues. The ends lost 2 bases at V and 8 bases at J; junction bases unmatched: 8. CDR1 is MDHEN and CDR2 is SYDVKM in the germline V gene. CDR3 DNA sequence: TGTGCCAGCAGTTTAACGGGACAGGGGTCCGGCGGCTACACCTTC. Translation gives CASSLTGQGSGGYTF.

V gene TRBV7-2 combines with J gene TRBJ1-5; D call uncertain. Trimming left V 1 base short and J 6 bases short, with 10 bases between. The CDR3 totals 14 residues. The germline CDR1 and CDR2 sequences are SGHTA and FQGNSA. The chain's CDR3 is CASSLGFRGQPQHF. The CDR3 DNA sequence: TGTGCCAGCAGCTTAGGTTTTCGGGGTCAGCCCCAGCATTTT.

This clone was counted only a few times. The chain links TRBV15 to TRBJ1-4, with TRBD1 matching 10 bases. Germline V gene data show CDR1 as LNHNV and CDR2 as YYDKDF (reference sequence). Trimming at V came to 4 bases and at J to 8 bases, leaving 4 bases not matched to a gene. The CDR3 is made up of 14 amino acids. The DNA of the CDR3 is TGTGCCACCAGCATGGACAGGGGGAGCGAAAAACTGTTTTTT. It translates to CATSMDRGSEKLFF.

DNA for the CDR3: TGTGCCAGCAGCTCATCCTTTTTGACGGAGTTCGGAAACACCATATATTTT. Translation: CASSSSFLTEFGNTIYF. The gene calls are TRBV7-9 and TRBJ1-3; D is ambiguous. The V end lost 4 bases, the J end lost 4 bases, and 20 bases lay between the germline ends. The germline CDR1 and CDR2 sequences are SEHNR and FQNEAQ (reference sequence). The CDR3 is 17 residues long. The full variable domain, with the rest looked up from reference TRBV7-9 and TRBJ1-3, is DTGVSQNPRHKITKRGQNVTFRCDPISEHNRLYWYRQTLGQGPEFLTYFQNEAQLEKSRLLSDRFSAERPKGSFSTLEIQRTEQGDSAMYLCASSSSFLTEFGNTIYFGEGSWLTVV.